This TCR beta chain originates from a study of blood T cell repertoires in COVID-19. Study-wide background: Samples representing acute and convalescent COVID-19 were sourced from the United States, Italy and Spain. Sample material is recorded as cDNA or gDNA derived from T cells, B-cell-depleted T cells, or PBMCs.

The germline CDR1 and CDR2 sequences are MNHEY and SVGAGI. The V segment lost 8 bases and the J segment 4 bases; nucleotides outside the gene matches: 10. This CDR3 region has 15 residues. Those enrolled in Seattle joined during active infection and were followed longitudinally afterward. In the authors' methods: Reference gene primer amplification gave nucleated cell count estimates. TCRdb's table, derived via immunoSEQ multiplex PCR, lists solely in-frame clones and lacks some. That table supplies the V and J calls and clone size; D and trimming were determined from the DNA. The sample holds 100,000 to 150,000 clones, around nine tenths seen once.

V and J are TRBV6-5 and TRBJ1-4; 7 positions agree with TRBD1. This receptor was taken from a man aged 55-75 years with COVID-19, enrolled during active disease. What was sequenced was peripheral blood. The CDR3: CASRLGGQFNEKLFF. DNA of the CDR3: TGTGCCAGCCGACTCGGGGGACAGTTTAATGAAAAACTGTTTTTT.